These T cell receptor beta chains were read from a single sample in a study of T-cell memory formation after mild COVID-19. TCRdb processed the 5' RACE reads anew with MiXCR; each CDR3 protein has one entry. The table shows under 650,000 distinct CDR3 sequences, with roughly 18% occurring only once. Sequencing was done on a sample of PBMCs or a T cell subset sorted from them (not recorded which). The source of these receptors is an adult woman who had mild COVID-19 (a few samples of this study predate the infection). Cell type and time point are not known. Both conserved end residues are part of each CDR3. Fields, in order: clone size, J gene, V gene, D gene, CDR3 length, CDR3 protein, CDR3 DNA. A D gene is named only where the DNA matches it firmly. Size is omitted from some rows. Given values are once, few, many or a class for expanded clones.

clone_size: NA
j_call: TRBJ2-2
v_call: TRBV9
d_call: NA
cdr3_length: 12
cdr3_aa: CASSVGWGELFF
cdr3_nt: TGTGCCAGCAGCGTAGGATGGGGGGAGCTGTTTTTT

clone_size: few
j_call: TRBJ2-1
v_call: TRBV18
d_call: TRBD1
cdr3_length: 16
cdr3_aa: CASSQIPGQSVNEQFF
cdr3_nt: TGTGCCAGCTCCCAGATTCCGGGACAGTCGGTCAATGAGCAGTTCTTC

clone_size: few
j_call: TRBJ1-1
v_call: TRBV19
d_call: TRBD1
cdr3_length: 16
cdr3_aa: CASSLGQGRGNTEAFF
cdr3_nt: TGTGCCAGTAGTTTGGGACAGGGACGAGGGAACACTGAAGCTTTCTTT

clone_size: NA
j_call: TRBJ2-7
v_call: TRBV20-1
d_call: NA
cdr3_length: 13
cdr3_aa: CSAYTAVPHEQYF
cdr3_nt: TGCAGTGCTTATACTGCGGTACCCCACGAGCAGTACTTC

clone_size: NA
j_call: TRBJ1-2
v_call: TRBV5-5
d_call: NA
cdr3_length: 14
cdr3_aa: CASSLVLLNYGYTF
cdr3_nt: TGTGCCAGCAGCTTGGTCCTACTCAACTATGGCTACACCTTC

clone_size: few
j_call: TRBJ2-5
v_call: TRBV11-2
d_call: NA
cdr3_length: 14
cdr3_aa: CASSLLLGVETQYF
cdr3_nt: TGTGCCAGCAGCTTATTGCTGGGGGTGGAGACCCAGTACTTC

clone_size: few
j_call: TRBJ1-2
v_call: TRBV5-7
d_call: NA
cdr3_length: 15
cdr3_aa: CASSLVQEPCYGYTF
cdr3_nt: TGTGCCAGCAGCTTGGTCCAGGAGCCCTGCTATGGCTACACCTTC

clone_size: few
j_call: TRBJ2-3
v_call: TRBV7-9
d_call: TRBD2
cdr3_length: 15
cdr3_aa: CASSSSGTSVDTQYF
cdr3_nt: TGTGCCAGCAGCTCGTCCGGGACTAGCGTAGATACGCAGTATTTT

clone_size: NA
j_call: TRBJ1-1
v_call: TRBV25-1
d_call: NA
cdr3_length: 17
cdr3_aa: CASSERAGRGVKTEAFF
cdr3_nt: TGTGCCAGCAGTGAAAGGGCAGGGAGGGGTGTGAAGACTGAAGCTTTCTTT

clone_size: NA
j_call: TRBJ2-3
v_call: TRBV9
d_call: NA
cdr3_length: 14
cdr3_aa: CASSSWASADTQYF
cdr3_nt: TGTGCCAGCAGCTCTTGGGCGAGCGCAGATACGCAGTATTTT

clone_size: few
j_call: TRBJ2-1
v_call: TRBV7-9
d_call: TRBD1
cdr3_length: 14
cdr3_aa: CASRAGQGRNEQFF
cdr3_nt: TGTGCCAGCAGAGCGGGACAGGGGAGGAATGAGCAGTTCTTC

clone_size: NA
j_call: TRBJ1-1
v_call: TRBV5-1
d_call: NA
cdr3_length: 13
cdr3_aa: CASSLEGRAEAFF
cdr3_nt: TGCGCCAGCAGCTTGGAGGGTCGGGCTGAAGCTTTCTTT

clone_size: NA
j_call: TRBJ1-2
v_call: TRBV5-1
d_call: NA
cdr3_length: 14
cdr3_aa: CASSLGTDFYGYTF
cdr3_nt: TGCGCCAGCAGCTTGGGGACGGACTTCTATGGCTACACCTTC

clone_size: NA
j_call: TRBJ1-1
v_call: TRBV11-2
d_call: NA
cdr3_length: 14
cdr3_aa: CASSFRGVEAEAFF
cdr3_nt: TGTGCCAGCAGCTTCCGCGGGGTTGAGGCTGAAGCTTTCTTT

clone_size: many
j_call: TRBJ2-1
v_call: TRBV24-1
d_call: NA
cdr3_length: 16
cdr3_aa: CATSDEGLAGLDEQFF
cdr3_nt: TGTGCCACCAGTGATGAGGGGCTAGCAGGCCTGGATGAGCAGTTCTTC

clone_size: NA
j_call: TRBJ2-7
v_call: TRBV7-8
d_call: NA
cdr3_length: 14
cdr3_aa: CASSFRDTTYEQYF
cdr3_nt: TGTGCCAGCAGCTTCCGGGACACCACCTACGAGCAGTACTTC

clone_size: many
j_call: TRBJ1-1
v_call: TRBV2
d_call: TRBD1
cdr3_length: 18
cdr3_aa: CASSEDPGTGWWNTEAFF
cdr3_nt: TGTGCCAGCAGTGAAGACCCCGGGACAGGATGGTGGAACACTGAAGCTTTCTTT

clone_size: few
j_call: TRBJ2-7
v_call: TRBV12-3/TRBV12-4
d_call: NA
cdr3_length: 14
cdr3_aa: CASSWGHSAYEQYF
cdr3_nt: TGTGCCAGCAGCTGGGGACACTCGGCCTACGAGCAGTACTTC

clone_size: many
j_call: TRBJ2-1
v_call: TRBV7-9
d_call: TRBD2
cdr3_length: 15
cdr3_aa: CASSRGLAGANEQFF
cdr3_nt: TGTGCCAGCAGCCGGGGACTAGCGGGGGCAAATGAGCAGTTCTTC

clone_size: NA
j_call: TRBJ2-5
v_call: TRBV3-1
d_call: TRBD1
cdr3_length: 15
cdr3_aa: CASSPGDRGQETQYF
cdr3_nt: TGTGCCAGCAGCCCCGGGGACAGGGGGCAAGAGACCCAGTACTTC

clone_size: NA
j_call: TRBJ1-1
v_call: TRBV5-1
d_call: NA
cdr3_length: 14
cdr3_aa: CASSVRTINTEAFF
cdr3_nt: TGCGCCAGCAGCGTACGCACAATAAACACTGAAGCTTTCTTT

clone_size: NA
j_call: TRBJ2-7
v_call: TRBV29-1
d_call: TRBD2
cdr3_length: 14
cdr3_aa: CSVLPGTTDYEQYF
cdr3_nt: TGCAGCGTCCTTCCCGGGACTACAGACTACGAGCAGTACTTC

clone_size: NA
j_call: TRBJ1-1
v_call: TRBV7-8
d_call: NA
cdr3_length: 15
cdr3_aa: CASSPSRGRDTEAFF
cdr3_nt: TGTGCCAGCAGCCCTTCTCGGGGGAGGGACACTGAAGCTTTCTTT

clone_size: NA
j_call: TRBJ1-1
v_call: TRBV19
d_call: NA
cdr3_length: 18
cdr3_aa: CASSILAGAMMLNTEAFF
cdr3_nt: TGTGCCAGTAGTATATTGGCAGGGGCTATGATGTTGAACACTGAAGCTTTCTTT

clone_size: few
j_call: TRBJ2-7
v_call: TRBV7-2
d_call: NA
cdr3_length: 15
cdr3_aa: CASRLTRVRGYEQYF
cdr3_nt: TGTGCCAGCAGATTAACCAGGGTTCGAGGATACGAGCAGTACTTC

clone_size: few
j_call: TRBJ2-7
v_call: TRBV15
d_call: NA
cdr3_length: 15
cdr3_aa: CATSYRAWGINEQYF
cdr3_nt: TGTGCCACCAGCTACCGGGCCTGGGGTATAAACGAGCAGTACTTC

clone_size: NA
j_call: TRBJ2-5
v_call: TRBV7-9
d_call: TRBD2
cdr3_length: 16
cdr3_aa: CASSHPPGLAAETQYF
cdr3_nt: TGTGCCAGCAGCCATCCACCGGGACTAGCGGCGGAGACCCAGTACTTC

clone_size: NA
j_call: TRBJ2-7
v_call: TRBV5-5
d_call: TRBD1
cdr3_length: 15
cdr3_aa: CASSLVGQGVYEQYF
cdr3_nt: TGTGCCAGCAGCTTGGTTGGACAGGGGGTCTACGAGCAGTACTTC

clone_size: NA
j_call: TRBJ2-4
v_call: TRBV2
d_call: NA
cdr3_length: 14
cdr3_aa: CASSPRTAKNIQYF
cdr3_nt: TGTGCCAGCAGTCCACGAACCGCCAAAAACATTCAGTACTTC

clone_size: few
j_call: TRBJ2-7
v_call: TRBV2
d_call: NA
cdr3_length: 11
cdr3_aa: CASSELGTLYF
cdr3_nt: TGTGCCAGCAGTGAGTTGGGGACACTGTACTTC

clone_size: many
j_call: TRBJ2-5
v_call: TRBV6-6
d_call: NA
cdr3_length: 14
cdr3_aa: CASRATGGQETQYF
cdr3_nt: TGTGCCAGCAGGGCGACAGGAGGGCAAGAGACCCAGTACTTC

clone_size: NA
j_call: TRBJ2-2
v_call: TRBV9
d_call: NA
cdr3_length: 16
cdr3_aa: CASSVGLAFNTGELFF
cdr3_nt: TGTGCCAGCAGCGTAGGGCTGGCCTTCAACACCGGGGAGCTGTTTTTT

clone_size: NA
j_call: TRBJ2-6
v_call: TRBV4-2
d_call: NA
cdr3_length: 18
cdr3_aa: CASSQDPGRSSGANVLTF
cdr3_nt: TGTGCCAGCAGCCAAGACCCAGGACGGAGCTCTGGGGCCAACGTCCTGACTTTC

clone_size: few
j_call: TRBJ2-1
v_call: TRBV20-1
d_call: NA
cdr3_length: 14
cdr3_aa: CSARSGLVGNEQFF
cdr3_nt: TGCAGTGCTAGATCGGGACTTGTGGGCAATGAGCAGTTCTTC

clone_size: NA
j_call: TRBJ1-1
v_call: TRBV6-1
d_call: NA
cdr3_length: 15
cdr3_aa: CASRFSEQGRTEAFF
cdr3_nt: TGTGCCAGCCGATTTTCAGAACAGGGCCGGACTGAAGCTTTCTTT

clone_size: few
j_call: TRBJ2-1
v_call: TRBV24-1
d_call: NA
cdr3_length: 12
cdr3_aa: CATSDSRDEQFF
cdr3_nt: TGTGCCACCAGTGATTCAAGGGATGAGCAGTTCTTC